This T cell receptor (beta chain) was recorded in a study of blood T cell repertoires in COVID-19. The sample holds one count of this clone. Other nucleotide sequences from this sample produce the same CDR3. Trimming removed 3 bases from V and 8 bases from J; junction bases left unmatched: 2. The CDR3 length is 12 residues. The table came from immunoSEQ multiplex PCR; TCRdb's copy has only in-frame clones and leaves some out. The repertoire holds approximately 400,000 clones, with 87% as singletons. This chain connects TRBV12-3 or TRBV12-4 to TRBJ1-1, with 8 bases aligning to TRBD1. The receptor was isolated from a man between 25 and 39 years old who had recovered from COVID-19. Sequencing used PBMCs or T cells enriched from blood (not recorded which). CDR3 sequence (DNA): TGTGCCAGCAGTTTGGGACAGGTGGAAGCTTTCTTT. Its protein product is CASSLGQVEAFF.